The 17 T cell receptor beta chains below come from one sample, sequenced in a study of PD-1 blockade in classical Hodgkin lymphoma. Time point here: cycle 4 day 1 (C4D1), after 6 weeks of nivolumab. In every patient, relapse followed autologous stem cell transplantation, while exposure to brentuximab vedotin differed. Sequencing used immunoSEQ multiplex PCR; TCRdb keeps in-frame clones, though not all of them. The data contain 45,000 to 60,000 clones, 80% of them seen just once; the ten biggest clones take up 19%. The source was peripheral blood mononuclear cells (PBMCs), collected before the fourth cycle of nivolumab. These receptors came from a human donor with classical Hodgkin lymphoma.

The J gene is TRBJ2-7, the V gene TRBV7-9; perhaps TRBD1 as D (5 bases). The CDR3 consists of 14 residues. Trimming left V 3 bases short and J 2 bases short, with 11 bases between. Germline V CDR1 and CDR2: SEHNR, FQNEAQ (reference sequence). CDR3 residues: CASSFSGHAYEQYF. The CDR3 region has the DNA TGTGCCAGCAGCTTTTCAGGACATGCCTACGAGCAGTACTTC. The entire variable domain, with the rest obtained from reference TRBV7-9 and TRBJ2-7, is as follows: DTGVSQNPRHKITKRGQNVTFRCDPISEHNRLYWYRQTLGQGPEFLTYFQNEAQLEKSRLLSDRFSAERPKGSFSTLEIQRTEQGDSAMYLCASSFSGHAYEQYFGPGTRLTVT.

The rearrangement uses TRBV7-9 and TRBJ1-5, with 8 bases fitting TRBD1. V dropped 4 bases and J dropped 0; count of bases not matched to a gene: 2. Germline CDR1 SEHNR, CDR2 FQNEAQ (reference sequence). This CDR3 comprises 15 residues. The CDR3 sequence: CASSSGTGSNQPQHF. The CDR3 DNA sequence: TGTGCCAGCAGCTCAGGGACAGGTAGCAATCAGCCCCAGCATTTT. The full variable domain, with the rest looked up from reference TRBV7-9 and TRBJ1-5, is DTGVSQNPRHKITKRGQNVTFRCDPISEHNRLYWYRQTLGQGPEFLTYFQNEAQLEKSRLLSDRFSAERPKGSFSTLEIQRTEQGDSAMYLCASSSGTGSNQPQHFGDGTRLSIL.

V is TRBV6-5 and J is TRBJ1-1, with D perhaps TRBD1 (5 bases). V lost 2 bases and J lost 8, with 12 bases in between. Germline CDR1 MNHEY, CDR2 SVGAGI. This CDR3 contains 13 residues. CDR3 DNA: TGTGCCAGCAGTTACACCTACAGGACCGAAGCTTTCTTT. It codes for CASSYTYRTEAFF.

The chain employs TRBV7-2 and TRBJ2-3, with D hard to call. Germline V gene sequence: CDR1 SGHTA, CDR2 FQGNSA. Trimming took 2 bases from V and 4 from J, leaving 16 bases between them. The CDR3 is made up of 16 amino acids. The chain's CDR3 is CASSLYITWLSDTQYF. In DNA form, the CDR3 reads TGTGCCAGCAGCTTATATATCACGTGGCTCTCAGATACGCAGTATTTT.

This clone has only a few counts. The chain joins TRBV27 to TRBJ1-5; D might be TRBD1 (5 bases). The CDR3 has 15 amino acids. Trimming took 5 bases from V and 2 from J, leaving 13 bases between them. From germline, CDR1 is MNHEY and CDR2 SMNVEV (reference sequence). CDR3 sequence reads: CASSMRGAGNQPQHF. For the CDR3, the DNA is TGTGCCAGCAGTATGCGAGGGGCCGGCAATCAGCCCCAGCATTTT.

J is TRBJ2-5 and V is TRBV21-1. TRBV21-1 is termed a pseudogene. This CDR3 comprises 17 residues. CDR3 protein: CASSKTRAVFTQETQYF. CDR3 in DNA: TGTGCCAGCAGCAAGACCCGGGCTGTCTTCACACAAGAGACCCAGTACTTC.

The gene calls are TRBV4-1 and TRBJ2-7; TRBD2 aligns across 11 bases. This CDR3 comprises 15 residues. After removal of 5 bases from V and 5 bases from J, the junction contained 8 bases not matched to a gene. Germline V CDR1 and CDR2: MGHRA, YSYEKL. The CDR3 sequence: CASSDVSGRANEQYF. The CDR3 DNA is TGCGCCAGCAGCGACGTTAGCGGGAGGGCAAACGAGCAGTACTTC.

The chain uses TRBV4-3 and TRBJ2-7, with a weak D call TRBD1 (5 bases). V dropped 4 bases and J dropped 1 base, with 11 bases sitting between them. The germline gives CDR1 LGHNA, CDR2 YSLEER. The length of the CDR3 is 14 residues. The CDR3 bases are TGCGCCAGCAGCCGGACGACAGCTTCCTACGAGCAGTACTTC. It encodes CASSRTTASYEQYF.

The rearrangement links TRBV7-8 to TRBJ2-2; D remains ambiguous. The CDR3 runs 17 residues. The germline V gene has CDR1 SGHVS and CDR2 FQNEAQ. V shed 5 bases and J shed 3 bases, with 19 bases lying between them. CDR3: CASSPLVGRADTGELFF. CDR3 nucleotide sequence: TGTGCCAGCAGCCCCCTGGTAGGTAGGGCGGACACCGGGGAGCTGTTTTTT.

This chain joins TRBV5-1 and TRBJ1-1, with TRBD1 matching over 8 bases. V trimming: 1 base; J trimming: 1 base; junction bases outside the gene matches: 0. The germline gives CDR1 SGHRS, CDR2 YFSETQ. CDR3 length: 14 amino acids. CDR3 amino acids: CASSLTGGNTEAFF. In DNA form, the CDR3 reads TGCGCCAGCAGCTTGACAGGGGGGAACACTGAAGCTTTCTTT.

The rearrangement joins TRBV27 to TRBJ2-6; a possible D gene is TRBD1 (5 bases). V was cut by 3 bases and J by 4 bases, with 13 bases left in between. Germline assignment: CDR1 MNHEY and CDR2 SMNVEV (reference sequence). This CDR3 comprises 16 residues. The CDR3 coding sequence is TGTGCCAGCAGTTTCATCAGGGTGCTAGGGGCCAACGTCCTGACTTTC. It specifies CASSFIRVLGANVLTF.

V gene TRBV7-9 combines with J gene TRBJ1-6; D unresolved. Trimming took off 3 bases at V and 6 bases at J, with 6 bases between the two ends. CDR1 and CDR2 from the germline V gene are SEHNR and FQNEAQ (reference sequence). The CDR3 runs 13 residues. The CDR3 reads CASSLDVNSPLHF. The CDR3 DNA reads as TGTGCCAGCAGCTTGGACGTTAATTCACCCCTCCACTTT.

The rearrangement uses TRBV19 and TRBJ1-2, with 9 bases lining up with TRBD1. CDR1 is LNHDA, CDR2 SQIVND, per germline (reference sequence). This CDR3 is 15 amino acids long. The V and J ends lost 5 bases and 5 bases, in that order; junction bases with no gene match: 9. The CDR3 nucleotides read TGTGCCAGTAGTCCTAGGGACAGGGAACTATATGGCTACACCTTC. It translates to CASSPRDRELYGYTF.

The V and J genes are TRBV7-2 and TRBJ2-1; the match to TRBD2 covers 7 bases. The CDR3 is 14 amino acids. The germline CDR1 and CDR2 sequences are SGHTA and FQGNSA. The trim removed 5 bases at V and 8 bases at J, leaving 9 bases unmatched. The CDR3 reads CASSLTSADDEQFF. The CDR3, as DNA: TGTGCCAGCAGCCTTACTAGCGCCGACGATGAGCAGTTCTTC.

This chain uses TRBV9 with TRBJ2-6; D gene uncertain. Trimming left V 2 bases short and J 0 bases short, with 9 bases between. Germline V lookup: CDR1 SGDLS, CDR2 YYNGEE. This CDR3 spans 16 amino acids. The chain's CDR3 is CASSVFSHSGANVLTF. The CDR3 DNA reads as TGTGCCAGCAGCGTCTTCAGCCACTCTGGGGCCAACGTCCTGACTTTC.

The chain employs TRBV7-2 and TRBJ2-7; a possible D gene is TRBD1 (6 bases). Germline V gene data show CDR1 as SGHTA and CDR2 as FQGNSA. Trimming removed 5 bases at V and 0 bases at J, with 14 bases between. The CDR3 runs 15 residues. The CDR3 region has the DNA TGTGCCAGCAGCCCGAACGGACAGCCCTCCTACGAGCAGTACTTC. As protein: CASSPNGQPSYEQYF. The variable domain in full, with the rest retrieved from reference TRBV7-2 and TRBJ2-7, is GAGVSQSPSNKVTEKGKDVELRCDPISGHTALYWYRQSLGQGLEFLIYFQGNSAPDKSGLPSDRFSAERTGGSVSTLTIQRTQQEDSAVYLCASSPNGQPSYEQYFGPGTRLTVT.

The rearrangement joins TRBV4-2 to TRBJ2-3; D is perhaps TRBD2 (6 bases). Per germline, CDR1 LGHNA and CDR2 YNFKEQ. V lost 4 bases and J lost 1, with 12 bases in between. The CDR3 is made up of 15 amino acids. CDR3 in amino acids: CASSPRDSGTDTQYF. The CDR3 DNA reads TGTGCCAGCAGCCCCCGGGACTCCGGCACAGATACGCAGTATTTT.